The 5 T cell receptor beta chains reported below all come from one sample, sequenced in a study of control samples from healthy donors and cancer patients. TCRdb's table, derived via immunoSEQ multiplex PCR, lists solely in-frame clones and lacks some. The sample holds 150,000 or so clones, approximately 94% seen once. The sample comprised blood. Receptor source: a man in his forties or fifties in good health.

This sequence joins TRBV6-6 and TRBJ1-1, with D possibly matching TRBD1 (6 bases). This CDR3 comprises 14 residues. CDR1 and CDR2 from the germline V gene are MNHNY and SVGAGI (reference sequence). The V and J ends lost 2 bases and 1 base respectively, with 8 bases between them. CDR3 amino acids: CASSYARGNTEAFF. CDR3 in DNA: TGTGCCAGCAGTTACGCCAGGGGGAACACTGAAGCTTTCTTT.

The chain is built from TRBV9 and TRBJ1-6; D possibly corresponds to TRBD1 (6 bases). Per germline, CDR1 SGDLS and CDR2 YYNGEE. The V end was cut by 4 bases, the J end by 3 bases, with 11 bases between. The CDR3 is 15 amino acids. For the CDR3, the DNA is TGTGCCAGCAGCTCCCAGGACAGCTATAATTCACCCCTCCACTTT. It translates to CASSSQDSYNSPLHF.

This sequence joins TRBV27 and TRBJ2-1, with D perhaps matching TRBD1 (6 bases). Looked up from germline, CDR1 is MNHEY and CDR2 is SMNVEV (reference sequence). The CDR3 length is 13 residues. Deletions cut 9 bases from V and 1 base from J, with 10 bases between. The CDR3, as DNA: TGTGCCAGTCGGGACATATCCTACAATGAGCAGTTCTTC. It specifies CASRDISYNEQFF.

The rearrangement joins TRBV27 to TRBJ2-7; TRBD1 aligns across 7 bases. CDR1 MNHEY and CDR2 SMNVEV come from the germline V gene (reference sequence). This CDR3 region has 14 residues. V lost 9 bases to trimming and J lost 0 bases; unmatched junction nucleotides: 8. The CDR3 reads CASKWTGDSYEQYF. Written as DNA, the CDR3 is TGTGCCAGTAAATGGACAGGCGACTCCTACGAGCAGTACTTC.

The chain couples TRBV18 to TRBJ2-7; D is possibly TRBD1 (7 bases). The CDR3 loop spans 16 amino acids. Germline values: CDR1 KGHSH, CDR2 LQKENI. The V and J ends lost 2 bases and 2 bases respectively, with 16 bases between them. The CDR3 DNA reads as TGTGCCAGCTCACCAGTTGGCCAGGGGGGCGCCTACGAGCAGTACTTC. Protein sequence: CASSPVGQGGAYEQYF.